This TCR beta chain derives from a study of blood T cell repertoires in COVID-19. Background on the study: Material from acute and convalescent COVID-19 was sourced from the United States, Italy and Spain.

TCRdb's copy holds only in-frame clones and misses some; the assay was immunoSEQ multiplex PCR. This sample carries approximately 150,000 clones, about 86% of them seen once, and the ten largest clones take around 2.4%. Which cohort a participant joined came from the clinical history participants gave. The length of the CDR3 is 15 residues. The germline V and J ends were trimmed by 4 bases and 0 bases, with 13 bases remaining between them. Per germline, CDR1 MNHEY and CDR2 SMNVEV (reference sequence). The chain recombines TRBV27 with TRBJ2-7, with D possibly TRBD2 on 6 matching bases. The sequence came from a man aged 35 to 55 with acute COVID-19. The sequencing input was PBMCs or T cells enriched from blood (not recorded which). CDR3 loop: CASSSSARSSYEQYF. The CDR3, as DNA: TGTGCCAGCAGTTCTAGCGCCCGGAGCTCCTACGAGCAGTACTTC.